The clone carrying this T cell receptor (beta chain) has just a few counts. Its matching antigen is unknown. Each TCR beta library was made by quantitative 5'-RACE that incorporated molecular barcodes. TCRdb processed the 5' RACE reads anew with MiXCR; each CDR3 protein has one entry. The sample holds some 300,000 distinct CDR3 sequences, less than 25% seen once. The record originates from a study of CD8 T cells in ankylosing spondylitis. The length of the CDR3 is 14 residues. V was pared by 4 bases and J by 4 bases, with 8 bases between. Overall study findings and caveats: As reported, disease-linked clones showed significant enrichment in matched ankylosing spondylitis synovial fluid.

The clonotype originates from a female donor with ankylosing spondylitis or in good health (not recorded which). What was sequenced was blood, either unsorted or a sorted T cell fraction (not recorded which). This sequence joins TRBV12-3 or TRBV12-4 and TRBJ2-6; D unresolved. The CDR3 DNA sequence: TGTGCCAGCAGTTGGGGTCCCGGGGCCAACGTCCTGACTTTC. It encodes CASSWGPGANVLTF.